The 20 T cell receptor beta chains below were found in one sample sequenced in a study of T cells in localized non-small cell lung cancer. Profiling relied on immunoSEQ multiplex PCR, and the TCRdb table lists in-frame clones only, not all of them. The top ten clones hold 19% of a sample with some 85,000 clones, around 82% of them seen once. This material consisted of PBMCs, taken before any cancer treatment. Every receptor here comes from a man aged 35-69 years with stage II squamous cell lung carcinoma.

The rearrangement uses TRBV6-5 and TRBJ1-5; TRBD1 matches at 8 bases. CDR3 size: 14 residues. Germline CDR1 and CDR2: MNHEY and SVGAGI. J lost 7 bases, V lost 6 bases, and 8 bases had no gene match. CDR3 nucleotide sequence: TGTGCCAGCAGGATAACAGGGACAGGACAGCCCCAGCATTTT. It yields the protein CASRITGTGQPQHF.

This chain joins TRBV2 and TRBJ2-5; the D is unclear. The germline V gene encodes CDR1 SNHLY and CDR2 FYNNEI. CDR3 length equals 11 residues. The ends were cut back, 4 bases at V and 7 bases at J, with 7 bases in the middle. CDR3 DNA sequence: TGTGCCAGCAGTGTGGAGTGGACCCAGTACTTC. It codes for CASSVEWTQYF.

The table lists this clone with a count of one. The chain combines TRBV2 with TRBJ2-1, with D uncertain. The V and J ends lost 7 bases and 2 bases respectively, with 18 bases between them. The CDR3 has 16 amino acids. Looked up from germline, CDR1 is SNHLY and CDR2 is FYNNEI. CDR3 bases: TGTGCCAGCACCCGGGCCCTTTTAGTAACCTACAATGAGCAGTTCTTC. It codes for CASTRALLVTYNEQFF.

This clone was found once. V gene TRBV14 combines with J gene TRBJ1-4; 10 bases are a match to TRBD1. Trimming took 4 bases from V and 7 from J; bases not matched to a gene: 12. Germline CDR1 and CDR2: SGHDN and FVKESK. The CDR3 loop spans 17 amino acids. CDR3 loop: CASSPLGTGVQGEKLFF. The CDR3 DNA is TGTGCCAGCAGCCCGCTCGGGACAGGGGTTCAAGGTGAAAAACTGTTTTTT.

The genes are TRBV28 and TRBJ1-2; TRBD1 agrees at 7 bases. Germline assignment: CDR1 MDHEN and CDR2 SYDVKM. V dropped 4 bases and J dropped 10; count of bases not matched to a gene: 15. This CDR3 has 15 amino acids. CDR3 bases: TGTGCCAGCAGTTCGAGTTACAGGGGTGAAGGGGCCTACACCTTC. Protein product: CASSSSYRGEGAYTF.

CDR3 sequence (DNA): TGTGCCAGCAGCGTAGTACCCGCCCCGACGAGGGAAGAGCAGTTCTTC. The encoded protein is CASSVVPAPTREEQFF. The V gene is TRBV9, the J gene TRBJ2-1, with D perhaps TRBD2 (5 bases). CDR3 length: 16 residues. Per the germline V gene, CDR1 is SGDLS and CDR2 is YYNGEE. V was cut by 0 bases and J by 10 bases, with 20 bases left in between.

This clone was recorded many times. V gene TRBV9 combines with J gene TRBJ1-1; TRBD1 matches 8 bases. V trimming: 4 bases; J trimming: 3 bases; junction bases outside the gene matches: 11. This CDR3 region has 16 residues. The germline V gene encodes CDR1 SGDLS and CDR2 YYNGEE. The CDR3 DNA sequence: TGTGCCAGCAGCCTCGACTCCGGACAGGGTTACACTGAAGCTTTCTTT. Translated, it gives CASSLDSGQGYTEAFF. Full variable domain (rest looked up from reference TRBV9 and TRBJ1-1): DSGVTQTPKHLITATGQRVTLRCSPRSGDLSVYWYQQSLDQGLQFLIQYYNGEERAKGNILERFSAQQFPDLHSELNLSSLELGDSALYFCASSLDSGQGYTEAFFGQGTRLTVV.

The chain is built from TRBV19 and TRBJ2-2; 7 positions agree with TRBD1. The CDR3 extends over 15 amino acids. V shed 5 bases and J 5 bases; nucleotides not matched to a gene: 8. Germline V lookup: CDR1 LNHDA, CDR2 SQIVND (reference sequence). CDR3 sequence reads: CASSLTRGNTGELFF. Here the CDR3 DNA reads TGTGCCAGTAGTCTGACCAGGGGGAATACCGGGGAGCTGTTTTTT. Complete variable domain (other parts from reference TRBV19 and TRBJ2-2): DGGITQSPKYLFRKEGQNVTLSCEQNLNHDAMYWYRQDPGQGLRLIYYSQIVNDFQKGDIAEGYSVSREKKESFPLTVTSAQKNPTAFYLCASSLTRGNTGELFFGEGSRLTVL.

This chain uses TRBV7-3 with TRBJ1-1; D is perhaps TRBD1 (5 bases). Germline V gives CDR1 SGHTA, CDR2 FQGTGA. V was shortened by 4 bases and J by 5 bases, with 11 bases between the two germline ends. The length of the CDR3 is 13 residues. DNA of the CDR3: TGTGCCAGCAGCTCTCGACAGAAGACTGAAGCTTTCTTT. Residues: CASSSRQKTEAFF.

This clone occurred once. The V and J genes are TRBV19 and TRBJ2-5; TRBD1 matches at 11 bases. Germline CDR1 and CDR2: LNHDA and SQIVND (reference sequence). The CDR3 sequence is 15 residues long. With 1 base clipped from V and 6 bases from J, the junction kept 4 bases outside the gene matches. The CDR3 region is CASSIGTGGKKTQYF. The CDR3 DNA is TGTGCCAGTAGTATAGGGACAGGGGGCAAGAAGACCCAGTACTTC.

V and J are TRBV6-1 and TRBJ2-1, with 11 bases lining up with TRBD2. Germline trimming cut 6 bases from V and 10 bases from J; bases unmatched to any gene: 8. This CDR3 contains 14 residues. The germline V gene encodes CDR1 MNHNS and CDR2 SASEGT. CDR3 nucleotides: TGTGCCAGCAGCCCGACTAGCGGGGTAGGGGAGCAGTTCTTC. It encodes CASSPTSGVGEQFF.

In DNA, the CDR3 is TGCAGCGTAGATCGGGACAGGGGAAAGCAGTACTTC. Translating it yields CSVDRDRGKQYF. The chain has TRBV29-1 and TRBJ2-7; TRBD1 aligns across 10 bases. Per germline, CDR1 SQVTM and CDR2 ANQGSEA. V gave up 6 bases and J gave up 8 bases; unmatched junction bases: 7. There are 12 residues in the CDR3.

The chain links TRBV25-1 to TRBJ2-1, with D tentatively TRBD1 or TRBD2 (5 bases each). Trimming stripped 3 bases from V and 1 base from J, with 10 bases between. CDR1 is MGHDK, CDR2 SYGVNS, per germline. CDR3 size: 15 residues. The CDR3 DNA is TGTGCCAGCAGTGAGAGGGGTAGGTCCTACAATGAGCAGTTCTTC. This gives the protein CASSERGRSYNEQFF. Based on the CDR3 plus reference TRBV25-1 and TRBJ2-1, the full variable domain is EADIYQTPRYLVIGTGKKITLECSQTMGHDKMYWYQQDPGMELHLIHYSYGVNSTEKGDLSSESTVSRIRTEHFPLTLESARPSHTSQYLCASSERGRSYNEQFFGPGTRLTVL.

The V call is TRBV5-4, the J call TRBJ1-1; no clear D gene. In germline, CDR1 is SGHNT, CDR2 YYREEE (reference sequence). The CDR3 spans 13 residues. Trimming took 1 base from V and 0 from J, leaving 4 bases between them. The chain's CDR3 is CASSLQMNTEAFF. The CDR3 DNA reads TGTGCCAGCAGCTTGCAAATGAACACTGAAGCTTTCTTT.

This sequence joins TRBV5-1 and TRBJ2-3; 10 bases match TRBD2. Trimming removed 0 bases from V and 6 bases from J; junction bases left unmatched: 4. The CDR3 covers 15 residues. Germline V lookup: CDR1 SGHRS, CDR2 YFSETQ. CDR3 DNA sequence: TGCGCCAGCAGCTTGGCAGCGGGAGGGCAGGATACGCAGTATTTT. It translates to CASSLAAGGQDTQYF.

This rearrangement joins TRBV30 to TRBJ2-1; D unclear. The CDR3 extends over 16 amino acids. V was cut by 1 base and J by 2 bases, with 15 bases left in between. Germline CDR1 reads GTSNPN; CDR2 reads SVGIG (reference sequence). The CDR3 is CAWSAPGRGAYNEQFF. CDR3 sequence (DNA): TGTGCCTGGAGTGCCCCGGGCCGCGGCGCCTACAATGAGCAGTTCTTC.

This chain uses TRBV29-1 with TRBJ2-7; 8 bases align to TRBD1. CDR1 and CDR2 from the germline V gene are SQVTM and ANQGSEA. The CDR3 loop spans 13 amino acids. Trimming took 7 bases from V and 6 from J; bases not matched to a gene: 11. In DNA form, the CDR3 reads TGCAGCGCCTCGGGTCGGGACAGGCGCGAGCAGTACTTC. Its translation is CSASGRDRREQYF.

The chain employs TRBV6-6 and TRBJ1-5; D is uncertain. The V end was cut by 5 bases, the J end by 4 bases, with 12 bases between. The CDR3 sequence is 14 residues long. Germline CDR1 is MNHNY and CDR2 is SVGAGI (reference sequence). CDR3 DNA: TGTGCCAGCAGTCCCCCCCCGGGGAATCAGCCCCAGCATTTT. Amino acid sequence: CASSPPPGNQPQHF.

CDR3 sequence reads: CASSRTGEYGGYTF. The CDR3 bases are TGTGCCAGCAGCCGGACAGGGGAGTATGGCGGCTACACCTTC. This chain uses TRBV7-2 with TRBJ1-2, with TRBD1 identical over 9 bases. Trimming cost V 5 bases and J 8 bases; bases outside gene matches: 9. The CDR3 has 14 residues. CDR1 and CDR2 from the germline V gene are SGHTA and FQGNSA.

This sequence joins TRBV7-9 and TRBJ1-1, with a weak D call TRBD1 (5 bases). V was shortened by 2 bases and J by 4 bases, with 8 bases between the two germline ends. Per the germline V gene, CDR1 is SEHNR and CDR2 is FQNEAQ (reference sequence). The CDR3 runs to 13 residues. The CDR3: CASSLSGGTEAFF. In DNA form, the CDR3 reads TGTGCCAGCAGCTTATCCGGGGGCACTGAAGCTTTCTTT.